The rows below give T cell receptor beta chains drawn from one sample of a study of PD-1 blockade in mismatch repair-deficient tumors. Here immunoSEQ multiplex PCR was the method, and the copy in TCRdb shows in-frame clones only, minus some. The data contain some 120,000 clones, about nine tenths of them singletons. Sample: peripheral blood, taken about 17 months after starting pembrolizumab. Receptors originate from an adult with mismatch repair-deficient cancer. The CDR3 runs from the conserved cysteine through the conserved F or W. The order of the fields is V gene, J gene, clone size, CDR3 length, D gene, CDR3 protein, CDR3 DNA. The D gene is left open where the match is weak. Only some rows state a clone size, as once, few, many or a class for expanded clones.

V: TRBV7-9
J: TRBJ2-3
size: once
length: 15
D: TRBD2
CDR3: CASSFGAGGADTQYF
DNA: TGTGCCAGCAGCTTTGGGGCGGGAGGAGCAGATACGCAGTATTTT

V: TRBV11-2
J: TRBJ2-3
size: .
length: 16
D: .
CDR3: CASSEVPAGLTDTQYF
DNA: TGTGCCAGCAGCGAGGTTCCAGCGGGCCTCACAGATACGCAGTATTTT

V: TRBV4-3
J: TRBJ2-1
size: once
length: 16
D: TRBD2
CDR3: CASSQAPAGVADEQFF
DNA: TGCGCCAGCAGCCAAGCCCCAGCGGGAGTTGCCGATGAGCAGTTCTTC

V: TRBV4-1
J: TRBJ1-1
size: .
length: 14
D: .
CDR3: CASSRTGMDTEAFF
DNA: TGCGCCAGCAGTCGAACAGGGATGGACACTGAAGCTTTCTTT

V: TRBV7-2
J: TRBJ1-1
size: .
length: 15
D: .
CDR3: CASSLVFPMYTEAFF
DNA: TGTGCCAGCAGCTTAGTTTTCCCAATGTACACTGAAGCTTTCTTT

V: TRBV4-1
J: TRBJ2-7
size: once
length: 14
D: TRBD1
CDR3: CASSRTGGNREQYF
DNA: TGCGCCAGCAGCCGTACAGGGGGAAATAGGGAGCAGTACTTC

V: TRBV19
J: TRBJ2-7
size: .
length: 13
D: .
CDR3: CASRLPGGHEQYF
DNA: TGTGCCAGTCGACTCCCCGGGGGCCACGAGCAGTACTTC

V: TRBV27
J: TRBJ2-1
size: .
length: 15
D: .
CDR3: CASSPGTGVYNEQFF
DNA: TGTGCCAGCAGTCCCGGGACTGGCGTCTACAATGAGCAGTTCTTC

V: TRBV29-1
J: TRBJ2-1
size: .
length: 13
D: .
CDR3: CSVEGWQGNEQFF
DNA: TGCAGCGTTGAAGGCTGGCAGGGAAATGAGCAGTTCTTC

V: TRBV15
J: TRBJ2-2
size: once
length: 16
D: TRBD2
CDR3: CATSRTGGGFPGELFF
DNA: TGTGCCACCAGCAGAACGGGGGGAGGTTTCCCCGGGGAGCTGTTTTTT

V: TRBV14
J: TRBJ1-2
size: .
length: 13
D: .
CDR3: CASSQDSGRGYTF
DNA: TGTGCCAGCAGCCAAGACTCAGGGAGGGGCTACACCTTC

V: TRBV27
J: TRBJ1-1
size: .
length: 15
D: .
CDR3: CASSPTIRGNTEAFF
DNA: TGTGCCAGCAGTCCGACGATCCGGGGGAACACTGAAGCTTTCTTT